The text below deals with one T cell receptor beta chain. This record belongs to a study of blood T cell repertoires in COVID-19. Clones were sequenced by immunoSEQ multiplex PCR, and TCRdb holds only the in-frame ones, with some missing. Of 150,000 or so clones in the sample, around 80% were seen once. Germline V gives CDR1 MNHEY, CDR2 SVGAGI. V lost 2 bases, J lost 4 bases, and 5 bases stayed unmatched. CDR3 length equals 16 residues. The sequence derives from a woman aged 55-69 years with acute or convalescent COVID-19. Input material: peripheral blood. The V and J genes are TRBV6-5 and TRBJ2-2; TRBD1 agrees at 9 bases. The CDR3 loop reads CASSYGQGLSTGELFF. Here the CDR3 DNA reads TGTGCCAGCAGTTACGGACAGGGGTTGAGCACCGGGGAGCTGTTTTTT.